Listed below are T cell receptor beta chains from one sample, sequenced in a study of T cell clonotyping in hematopoietic cell transplantation. Profiled with immunoSEQ multiplex PCR; TCRdb holds only in-frame clones, not every one. The data show 25,000 to 30,000 clones, around 82% seen once. The material was peripheral blood mononuclear cells, obtained before stem cell transplant. The receptors here all came from a man in his forties or fifties with acute myeloid leukemia. Some clones in this sample may be carry-over from other donors' samples. Both conserved end residues are part of each CDR3. D genes are given only for firm matches. Size is stated for part of the rows, as once, few or many counts, or as a class when the clone is expanded.

d_call	v_call	clone_size	j_call	cdr3_nt	cdr3_aa
NA	TRBV14	few	TRBJ1-2	TGTGCCAGCAGCCTAGGGTTAGGCTATGGCTACACCTTC	CASSLGLGYGYTF
TRBD1	TRBV30	NA	TRBJ2-6	TGTGCCTGGAGGGGGACAGCTGGGGCCAACGTCCTGACTTTC	CAWRGTAGANVLTF
TRBD2	TRBV2	NA	TRBJ2-1	TGTGCCAGCAGTGAAGACGTACTAGCGGGGGGCCCCCTCGAGCAGTTCTTC	CASSEDVLAGGPLEQFF
NA	TRBV4-3	NA	TRBJ1-2	TGCGCCAGCAGCCAAGAGTCGAAGGGATATGGCTACACCTTC	CASSQESKGYGYTF
NA	TRBV2	NA	TRBJ1-1	TGTGCCAGCAGTGAAGGCAGAAACACTGAAGCTTTCTTT	CASSEGRNTEAFF
NA	TRBV11-1	NA	TRBJ2-1	TGTGCCAGCAGCAAAAGAGGGAACGAGCGCGAGCAGTTCTTC	CASSKRGNEREQFF
TRBD1	TRBV11-1	NA	TRBJ1-2	TGTGCCAGCAGCAACTCCGACAGGGGGTATGGCTACACCTTC	CASSNSDRGYGYTF
NA	TRBV10-3	NA	TRBJ1-5	TGTGCCATCAGTGAGTCGACTCTAGGGAATCAGCCCCAGCATTTT	CAISESTLGNQPQHF
NA	TRBV5-4	NA	TRBJ2-1	TGTGCCAGCAGCTTGGTGTCCCCGCGTAATGAGCAGTTCTTC	CASSLVSPRNEQFF
NA	TRBV30	NA	TRBJ2-3	TGTGCCGTGGGTTCGGCAGGGTTCACAGATACGCAGTATTTT	CAVGSAGFTDTQYF
NA	TRBV4-2	NA	TRBJ2-3	TGTGCCAGCAGCCCCCACGGGGGCCGTAGCACAGATACGCAGTATTTT	CASSPHGGRSTDTQYF
NA	TRBV5-6	NA	TRBJ1-2	TGTGCCAGCAATATGGGTAGCAACTATGGCTACACCTTC	CASNMGSNYGYTF
TRBD1	TRBV2	NA	TRBJ2-1	TGTGCCAGCAGTGTCAGGACAGGGGGCATCGTGGATGAGCAGTTCTTC	CASSVRTGGIVDEQFF
NA	TRBV7-8	NA	TRBJ1-1	TGTGCCAGCAGCCGGACGCAGGATACTGAAGCTTTCTTT	CASSRTQDTEAFF
TRBD2	TRBV6-1	NA	TRBJ2-5	TGTGCCAGCAGTGAATCGTTTCTGCGGGGGGAGACCCAGTACTTC	CASSESFLRGETQYF
NA	TRBV4-2	NA	TRBJ1-4	TGTGCCAGCAGCCAAGGGGATGAAAAACTGTTTTTT	CASSQGDEKLFF
NA	TRBV7-2	NA	TRBJ1-3	TGTGCCAGCAGCCTCAGGGCGGGCGGGGACACCATATATTTT	CASSLRAGGDTIYF
TRBD1	TRBV6-5	once	TRBJ2-2	TGTGCCAGCGGCCCGACAGGGTGGTCCGGGGAGCTGTTTTTT	CASGPTGWSGELFF
NA	TRBV19	NA	TRBJ1-4	TGTGCCAGTAGTATCTTGAGCCTTGCAACTAATGAAAAACTGTTTTTT	CASSILSLATNEKLFF
NA	TRBV7-6	NA	TRBJ2-7	TGTGCCAGCAGCTTAGGGCAGAACTCCTACGAGCAGTACTTC	CASSLGQNSYEQYF